The 21 T cell receptor beta chains below were found in one sample sequenced in a study of T cells expressing NK-cell markers. Reprocessing the 5' RACE reads, TCRdb reports a single entry for every CDR3 protein and omits DNA. Its clone listing holds about 260,000 distinct CDR3 sequences. Sequencing input: blood T cells: a sorted CD56 or NKG2C T cell subset, CD4+ or CD8+ T cells, or bulk PBMC T cells (not recorded which). The receptors stem from a man younger than 35 in good health.

The CDR3 here is CASSLTHEQFF. The J gene is TRBJ2-1, the V gene TRBV5-8. Germline lookup yields CDR1 SGHTS and CDR2 YDEGEE. CDR3 size: 11 residues.

The V gene is TRBV12-3 or TRBV12-4, the J gene TRBJ2-7. This CDR3 has 13 amino acids. This CDR3 is CASSTDGSYEQYF.

The rearrangement links TRBV12-3 or TRBV12-4 to TRBJ1-2; TCRdb proposes TRBD1, but this gene call is untestable without DNA. The CDR3 runs 12 residues. The CDR3 loop reads CASSFGHTGYTF.

The V gene is TRBV29-1, the J gene TRBJ2-5; checking the TCRdb D call of TRBD2 is not possible without DNA. The CDR3 is 13 residues long. Germline CDR1 SQVTM, CDR2 ANQGSEA. The CDR3 protein is CSLLGGAKETQYF.

The gene calls are TRBV12-3 or TRBV12-4 and TRBJ2-5; TCRdb's D call, TRBD1, is unchecked because there is no DNA. The CDR3 has 17 amino acids. The CDR3: CASIPNGGGGGFETQYF.

The rearrangement uses TRBV27 and TRBJ1-4; TCRdb lists TRBD1, though no DNA is available to test this call. The CDR3 sequence is 15 residues long. Per the germline V gene, CDR1 is MNHEY and CDR2 is SMNVEV (reference sequence). The CDR3 here is CASSLGWGENEKLFF.

The V call is TRBV5-1, the J call TRBJ2-5; the TRBD2 assignment by TCRdb is unverifiable without DNA. The CDR3 runs to 16 residues. In germline, CDR1 is SGHRS, CDR2 YFSETQ. The CDR3 loop is CASSFGTSGSQETQYF.

V gene TRBV7-8 combines with J gene TRBJ2-3. The CDR3 length is 13 residues. Germline CDR1 SGHVS, CDR2 FQNEAQ. The CDR3 spells CASSLAPTDTQYF.

The J gene is TRBJ1-1, the V gene TRBV10-3; TCRdb's D call, TRBD1, is unchecked because there is no DNA. CDR3 length: 13 residues. CDR1 is ENHRY, CDR2 SYGVKD, per germline. This CDR3 reads CAITQTGTTEAFF.

This rearrangement joins TRBV19 to TRBJ2-3; TCRdb reports TRBD2, a call that lacks DNA to check it against. Germline V gene sequence: CDR1 LNHDA, CDR2 SQIVND (reference sequence). The CDR3 totals 13 residues. The CDR3 spells CASSPTRSDTQYF.

This chain uses TRBV12-3 or TRBV12-4 with TRBJ1-5. CDR3 length: 13 residues. CDR3 sequence reads: CASTSSDSSPQHF.

The chain uses TRBV24-1 and TRBJ2-3; TCRdb's D call, TRBD2, is unchecked because there is no DNA. CDR1 is KGHDR, CDR2 SFDVKD, per germline. This CDR3 is built from 16 residues. CDR3 amino acids: CATSDLRGANTDTQYF.

The CDR3 loop reads CASSLASVAETQYF. V usage is TRBV12-3 or TRBV12-4 and J usage is TRBJ2-5. This CDR3 spans 14 amino acids.

The chain employs TRBV7-9 and TRBJ2-5; TCRdb proposes TRBD1, but this gene call is untestable without DNA. The CDR3 runs to 14 residues. Looked up from germline, CDR1 is SEHNR and CDR2 is FQNEAQ (reference sequence). The CDR3 is CASRRTGQQETQYF.

The chain carries TRBV6-5 and TRBJ1-3. The CDR3 is 17 residues long. The germline V gene encodes CDR1 MNHEY and CDR2 SVGAGI. This CDR3 reads CASSYARQSPSGNTIYF.

The chain combines TRBV12-3 or TRBV12-4 with TRBJ2-1; there is no DNA to check the TCRdb D call of TRBD1. The CDR3 has 11 amino acids. CDR3 residues: CASTPGREQFF.

The gene calls are TRBV5-6 and TRBJ2-1; no DNA is available, so the TRBD2 call from TCRdb remains unchecked. This CDR3 comprises 20 residues. Germline CDR1 is SGHDT and CDR2 is YYEEEE. This CDR3 is CASSFRSSGQRYDSYNEQFF.

The chain combines TRBV29-1 with TRBJ2-7; checking the TCRdb D call of TRBD1 is not possible without DNA. Germline-derived CDR1 and CDR2 are SQVTM and ANQGSEA. The CDR3 is 13 residues long. CDR3 loop: CSVIGTGLFEQYF.

The chain has TRBV29-1 and TRBJ2-5; TCRdb reports TRBD1, a call that lacks DNA to check it against. CDR3 length: 15 amino acids. Per germline, CDR1 SQVTM and CDR2 ANQGSEA. CDR3 region: CSVASQGFSTETQYF.

The chain joins TRBV29-1 to TRBJ1-1. CDR1 and CDR2 (germline): SQVTM, ANQGSEA. This CDR3 region has 13 residues. This chain's CDR3 is CSVIRRMNTEAFF.

V is TRBV3-1 and J is TRBJ2-3; TCRdb calls TRBD1, which cannot be checked without DNA. CDR1 LGHDT and CDR2 YNNKEL come from the germline V gene (reference sequence). CDR3 size: 13 residues. This CDR3 reads CASSQTGGNTQYF.